The clone carrying this T cell receptor (beta chain) was seen at least ten times. Its antigen remains unknown. The CDR3 regions of TCR beta were amplified from RNA transcripts. HTBI primers drove first-round RT-PCR of the TCR CDR3. TCRdb reprocessed the multiplex PCR reads with MiXCR, giving one entry per CDR3 protein. Seen here are a few hundred thousand distinct CDR3 sequences, approximately 15% observed once, and the top ten hold roughly 7.3%. V was clipped by 4 bases and J by 0 bases; unmatched bases: 2. The CDR3 spans 15 residues. The germline V gene has CDR1 ENHRY and CDR2 SYGVKD. This sample was taken from a study of T cells in Graves' hyperthyroidism and ophthalmopathy. Study results and caveats: In the blood, most expanded thyroid clonotypes above 0.001 appeared as well. In the analysis, a 13 V-J model separated ophthalmopathy from stable hyperthyroidism.

Sample: blood. The chain links TRBV10-3 to TRBJ2-1; 8 positions agree with TRBD2. The receptor was isolated from a woman in her 30s with Graves' hyperthyroidism. The CDR3 DNA reads TGTGCCATCAGTGCGAGCGGGAGCTCCTACAATGAGCAGTTCTTC. Translation gives CAISASGSSYNEQFF.